Below, 19 T cell receptor beta chains from the same sample are listed, as sequenced in a study of breast tumors, draining lymph nodes, adjacent tissues. The lymph nodes were axillary draining lymph nodes from breast cancer patients. Using its own MiXCR run on the multiplex PCR reads, TCRdb lists one record per CDR3 protein. This sample yields roughly 86,000 distinct CDR3 sequences, of which roughly a fifth are seen a single time; 2% to 2.5% belongs to the top ten. Material: axillary lymph node tissue. These receptors all come from a female donor with breast cancer. Some clones in this sample may be carry-over from other donors' samples.

The V call is TRBV3-1, the J call TRBJ2-5, with D unresolved. V was shortened by 0 bases and J by 4 bases, with 12 bases between the two germline ends. Germline V CDR1 and CDR2: LGHDT, YNNKEL (reference sequence). The CDR3 loop spans 15 amino acids. CDR3 nucleotides: TGTGCCAGCAGCCAAGATCTCGTCTTCGGAGAGACCCAGTACTTC. This codes for CASSQDLVFGETQYF.

There are many counts of this clonotype. The DNA for the CDR3 is TGCGCCAGCAGCTTGTGGGGCAGGGATTACGAGCAGTACTTC. This translates into CASSLWGRDYEQYF. J is TRBJ2-7 and V is TRBV5-1; D is possibly TRBD1 (5 bases). The V end lost 1 base, the J end lost 4 bases, and 12 bases lay between the germline ends. Germline values: CDR1 SGHRS, CDR2 YFSETQ. The CDR3 runs 14 residues.

This clonotype appeared once. A clone one base away is much larger, so this may be a read error. The chain couples TRBV12-3 or TRBV12-4 to TRBJ2-2; D is unresolved. The V end was cut by 7 bases, the J end by 2 bases, with 14 bases between. This CDR3 region has 15 residues. CDR3 DNA: TGTGCCAGCAAAAGCGAGACAACTAACACCGGGGAGCTGTTTTTT. This translates into CASKSETTNTGELFF.

This clonotype appeared a few times. Given a much more abundant clone one base away, this may be a read error. V gene TRBV19 combines with J gene TRBJ2-1; 12 positions match TRBD2. Germline values: CDR1 LNHDA, CDR2 SQIVND (reference sequence). The CDR3 is 15 amino acids. The DNA of the CDR3 is TGTGCCAGTAGTTCTTGGACTAGCGGGATTAATGGGCAGTTCTTC. Residues: CASSSWTSGINGQFF.

This clonotype was counted at least ten times. V and J are TRBV24-1 and TRBJ2-3; 11 nucleotides match TRBD2. The J segment lost 1 base and the V segment lost 4 bases, leaving 3 bases of the junction unmatched. Germline V gives CDR1 KGHDR, CDR2 SFDVKD. This CDR3 has 16 residues. CDR3 residues: CATSDPGLAGTDTQYF. CDR3 nucleotide sequence: TGTGCCACCAGTGACCCGGGACTAGCGGGCACAGATACGCAGTATTTT.

The sample holds one count of this clonotype. The V gene is TRBV20-1, the J gene TRBJ2-3; 13 nucleotides match TRBD2. The CDR3 runs to 16 residues. V was pared by 0 bases and J by 5 bases, with 5 bases of the junction left unmatched. CDR1 and CDR2 from the germline V gene are DFQATT and SNEGSKA (reference sequence). The CDR3 protein is CSARERTSGRGDTQYF. CDR3 in DNA: TGCAGTGCTAGAGAGCGGACTAGCGGGAGAGGAGATACGCAGTATTTT.

This clonotype appeared many times. The chain joins TRBV7-9 to TRBJ2-7; weak D call: TRBD2 (5 bases). The germline V gene encodes CDR1 SEHNR and CDR2 FQNEAQ (reference sequence). V gave up 5 bases and J gave up 0 bases, with 8 bases separating them. The CDR3 has 13 residues. The CDR3, as DNA: TGTGCCAGCAGCACCGGGAACTCCTACGAGCAGTACTTC. Encoded protein: CASSTGNSYEQYF. The variable domain in full, with the rest retrieved from reference TRBV7-9 and TRBJ2-7, is DTGVSQNPRHKITKRGQNVTFRCDPISEHNRLYWYRQTLGQGPEFLTYFQNEAQLEKSRLLSDRFSAERPKGSFSTLEIQRTEQGDSAMYLCASSTGNSYEQYFGPGTRLTVT.

This clonotype was counted many times. The rearrangement joins TRBV7-9 to TRBJ2-1; 9 bases are shared with TRBD1. V lost 5 bases and J lost 10; bases outside the gene matches: 3. From germline, CDR1 is SEHNR and CDR2 FQNEAQ (reference sequence). The length of the CDR3 is 12 residues. The CDR3 loop reads CASSIGTGEQFF. CDR3 DNA sequence: TGTGCCAGCAGCATCGGGACAGGGGAGCAGTTCTTC.

In regard to this clonotype: Given a much more abundant clone one base away, this may be a read error. Because the CDR3 is missing its conserved closing phenylalanine or tryptophan, this is likely a read error. The chain couples TRBV7-8 to TRBJ2-2; possible D gene TRBD2, 5 bases. The V gene lost 11 bases and the J gene lost 6 bases, with 13 bases spanning the gap. Germline V CDR1 and CDR2: SGHVS, FQNEAQ. The CDR3 sequence is 12 residues long. This chain's CDR3 is CALGGPAGELFS. In nucleotides, the CDR3 is TGTGCCCTTGGAGGCCCCGCCGGGGAGCTGTTTTCT.

This chain connects TRBV30 to TRBJ1-6, with 7 bases matching TRBD1. Germline assignment: CDR1 GTSNPN and CDR2 SVGIG (reference sequence). The CDR3 is made up of 15 amino acids. V shed 4 bases and J 3 bases; nucleotides not matched to a gene: 6. As DNA, the CDR3 is TGTGCCTGGAAAGTGACAGGGAGCTATAATTCACCCCTCCACTTT. Amino acid sequence: CAWKVTGSYNSPLHF.

Many counts were recorded for this clonotype. V and J are TRBV7-2 and TRBJ2-3; D is possibly TRBD2 (5 bases). Germline V CDR1 and CDR2: SGHTA, FQGNSA. The CDR3 covers 15 residues. Trimming removed 3 bases from V and 0 bases from J, with 10 bases in between. CDR3 DNA: TGTGCCAGCAGCTTGTCAGCGGAAAGCACAGATACGCAGTATTTT. It codes for CASSLSAESTDTQYF.

This clonotype was counted at least ten times. The chain is built from TRBV4-3 and TRBJ2-5; D not resolved. Germline V gene lookup returns CDR1 LGHNA and CDR2 YSLEER. CDR3 length: 13 amino acids. V shed 0 bases and J shed 5 bases, with 7 bases lying between them. DNA of the CDR3: TGCGCCAGCAGCCAAGATAATGGGGAGACCCAGTACTTC. Its protein is CASSQDNGETQYF.

This clonotype came up many times. V and J are TRBV6-2 or TRBV6-3 and TRBJ2-7, with 10 bases fitting TRBD1. Germline V gene data show CDR1 as MNHEY and CDR2 as SVGEGT. The J segment lost 5 bases and the V segment lost 6 bases, leaving 4 bases of the junction unmatched. The CDR3 sequence is 13 residues long. CDR3 region: CASSKGTGDEQYF. The CDR3 DNA reads as TGTGCCAGCAGCAAGGGGACAGGGGACGAGCAGTACTTC.

Notes on this clonotype: A much larger clone sits a single nucleotide away, making a read error possible. The rearrangement joins TRBV20-1 to TRBJ2-7; D remains unclear. The CDR3 is 13 amino acids. Germline values: CDR1 DFQATT, CDR2 SNEGSKA (reference sequence). The CDR3 here is CSARPRSSFEQYF. The CDR3 bases are TGCAGTGCTAGACCGAGGTCCTCCTTCGAGCAGTACTTC.

With respect to this clonotype: A single base separates this from a much larger clone, so it may be a read error. For the CDR3, the DNA is TGTGCCAGCAGCGCCGGGAATGAGCGGTTCTTC. Amino acids: CASSAGNERFF. The chain recombines TRBV7-3 with TRBJ2-1; TRBD2 is a possible D gene (5 bases). This CDR3 contains 11 residues. Germline lookup yields CDR1 SGHTA and CDR2 FQGTGA.

About this clonotype itself: This may come from a read error, since a much larger clone is one base off. The rearrangement uses TRBV7-2 and TRBJ1-6, with a tentative D call TRBD1 (6 bases). Trimming removed 8 bases at V and 8 bases at J, with 16 bases between. Germline CDR1 reads SGHTA; CDR2 reads FQGNSA. CDR3 length: 14 residues. CDR3 DNA sequence: TGTGCCAGCGCCCCGGGGGGGGCCGATTCACCCCTCCACTTT. This codes for CASAPGGADSPLHF.

The chain links TRBV27 to TRBJ2-7; 7 nucleotides align to TRBD2. Germline assignment: CDR1 MNHEY and CDR2 SMNVEV (reference sequence). J gave up 1 base and V 2 bases, and 8 bases lay outside the gene matches. The CDR3 covers 16 residues. The CDR3 protein is CASSLAFASGSYEQYF. In DNA form, the CDR3 reads TGTGCCAGCAGTTTAGCTTTTGCTAGCGGTTCCTACGAGCAGTACTTC.

This clonotype was detected once. Possible read error: a much larger clone is one base away. V is TRBV30 and J is TRBJ1-6; a weak D match, TRBD1 (5 bases). The CDR3 consists of 13 residues. V was shortened by 5 bases and J by 10 bases, with 15 bases between the two germline ends. Germline CDR1 GTSNPN, CDR2 SVGIG (reference sequence). CDR3 residues: CAWDKGKRSPLHF. The CDR3 DNA reads TGTGCCTGGGACAAGGGGAAGAGGTCACCCCTCCACTTT.

This clonotype was seen ten or more times. The chain uses TRBV5-6 and TRBJ2-1; 10 positions agree with TRBD2. With 4 bases clipped from V and 4 bases from J, the junction kept 8 bases outside the gene matches. The CDR3 totals 16 residues. CDR1 SGHDT and CDR2 YYEEEE come from the germline V gene. The CDR3 loop reads CASSLGTSEYYNEQFF. CDR3 coding DNA: TGTGCCAGCAGCCTGGGGACTAGCGAATATTACAATGAGCAGTTCTTC.